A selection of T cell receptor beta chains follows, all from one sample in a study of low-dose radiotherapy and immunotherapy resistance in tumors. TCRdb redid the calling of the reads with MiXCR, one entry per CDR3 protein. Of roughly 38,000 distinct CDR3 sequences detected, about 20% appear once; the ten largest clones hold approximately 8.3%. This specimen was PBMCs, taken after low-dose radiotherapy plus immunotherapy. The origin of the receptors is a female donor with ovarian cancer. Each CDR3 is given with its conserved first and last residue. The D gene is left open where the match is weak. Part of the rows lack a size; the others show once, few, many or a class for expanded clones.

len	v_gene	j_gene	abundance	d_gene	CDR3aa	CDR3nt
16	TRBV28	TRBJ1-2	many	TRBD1	CASSFFQGALGYGYTF	TGTGCCAGCAGTTTTTTCCAGGGGGCGCTAGGCTATGGCTACACCTTC
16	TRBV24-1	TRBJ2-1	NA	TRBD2	CATSGGAGGPYNEQFF	TGTGCCACCAGTGGGGGAGCGGGAGGGCCCTACAATGAGCAGTTCTTC
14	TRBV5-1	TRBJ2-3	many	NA	CASSPEGSTDTQYF	TGCGCCAGCAGCCCGGAGGGCAGCACAGATACGCAGTATTTT
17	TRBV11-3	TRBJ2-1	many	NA	CASSSSGYGVVYNEQFF	TGTGCCAGCAGCTCTTCAGGTTACGGGGTGGTTTACAATGAGCAGTTCTTC
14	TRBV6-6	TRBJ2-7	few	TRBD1	CASRRGQWSYEQYF	TGTGCCAGCAGAAGGGGACAGTGGTCATACGAGCAGTACTTC
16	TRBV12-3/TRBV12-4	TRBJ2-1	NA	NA	CASSLGPGRVGDEQFF	TGTGCCAGCAGTTTAGGCCCGGGCAGGGTAGGCGATGAGCAGTTCTTC
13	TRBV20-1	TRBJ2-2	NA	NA	CSARRPPTGELFF	TGCAGTGCCAGACGACCTCCCACCGGGGAGCTGTTTTTT
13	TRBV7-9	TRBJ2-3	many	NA	CASRITSTDTQYF	TGTGCCAGCAGAATCACCAGCACAGATACGCAGTATTTT
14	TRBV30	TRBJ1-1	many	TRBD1	CAWSPTGPRTEAFF	TGTGCCTGGAGTCCGACAGGGCCGCGAACTGAAGCTTTCTTT
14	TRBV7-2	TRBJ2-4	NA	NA	CASSSRRAKNIQYF	TGTGCCAGCAGTTCCAGAAGGGCCAAAAACATTCAGTACTTC
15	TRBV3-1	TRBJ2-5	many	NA	CASSQDPVSQETQYF	TGTGCCAGCAGCCAAGATCCTGTCAGCCAAGAGACCCAGTACTTC
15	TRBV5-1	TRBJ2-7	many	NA	CASSLEGPGAYEQYF	TGCGCCAGCAGCTTGGAGGGACCGGGCGCCTACGAGCAGTACTTC
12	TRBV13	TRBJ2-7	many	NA	CASRVERGEQYF	TGTGCCAGCAGGGTCGAGAGGGGCGAGCAGTACTTC
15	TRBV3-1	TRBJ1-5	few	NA	CASSQDAALNQPQHF	TGTGCCAGCAGCCAAGATGCGGCCTTAAATCAGCCCCAGCATTTT
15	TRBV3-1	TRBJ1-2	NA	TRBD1	CASSQGQGANYGYTF	TGTGCCAGCAGCCAAGGACAGGGGGCAAACTATGGCTACACCTTC
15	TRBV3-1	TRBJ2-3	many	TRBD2	CASSHSGGAADTQYF	TGTGCCAGCAGCCACAGCGGGGGGGCCGCAGATACGCAGTATTTT
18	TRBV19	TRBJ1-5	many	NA	CASSPSLGGKRSNQPQHF	TGTGCCAGTAGTCCGTCACTCGGAGGGAAGAGGTCCAATCAGCCCCAGCATTTT
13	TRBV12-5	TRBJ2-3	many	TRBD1	CASGFDGQGAQYF	TGTGCTAGTGGCTTCGACGGACAGGGCGCGCAGTATTTT
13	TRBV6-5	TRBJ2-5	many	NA	CASRYRNQETQYF	TGTGCCAGCAGGTACAGAAACCAAGAGACCCAGTACTTC
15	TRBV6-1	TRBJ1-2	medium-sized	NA	CASSAAGTPPRSYTF	TGTGCCAGCAGTGCCGCCGGGACACCCCCCCGAAGCTACACCTTC
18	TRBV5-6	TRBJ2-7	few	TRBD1	CASSFVRWAGQGAFEQYF	TGTGCCAGCAGCTTTGTTAGGTGGGCGGGACAGGGGGCCTTCGAGCAGTACTTC
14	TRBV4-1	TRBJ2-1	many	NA	CASSQDQAVNEQFF	TGCGCCAGCAGCCAAGATCAGGCGGTGAATGAGCAGTTCTTC
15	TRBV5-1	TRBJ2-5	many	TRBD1	CASSSLGTGQETQYF	TGCGCCAGCAGCTCTCTGGGGACAGGGCAAGAGACCCAGTACTTC
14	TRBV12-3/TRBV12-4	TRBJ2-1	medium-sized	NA	CASSTGEGYNEQFF	TGTGCCAGCAGTACGGGTGAAGGGTACAATGAGCAGTTCTTC
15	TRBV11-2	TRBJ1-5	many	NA	CASSLGDKGNQPQHF	TGTGCCAGCAGCTTAGGCGACAAGGGCAATCAGCCCCAGCATTTT
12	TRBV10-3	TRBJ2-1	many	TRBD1	CAISETGDEQFF	TGTGCCATCAGTGAGACAGGGGATGAGCAGTTCTTC
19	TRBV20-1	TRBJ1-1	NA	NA	CSASGIQFGEVRAASEAFF	TGCAGTGCTAGTGGAATACAGTTTGGGGAGGTACGGGCCGCTTCTGAAGCTTTCTTT
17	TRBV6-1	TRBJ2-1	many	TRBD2	CASSEARAGGSSYEQFF	TGTGCCAGCAGTGAAGCTAGAGCGGGAGGGAGTAGCTATGAGCAGTTCTTC
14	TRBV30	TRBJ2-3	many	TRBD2	CAWRLSGGTDTQYF	TGTGCCTGGAGACTCAGCGGGGGGACAGATACGCAGTATTTT
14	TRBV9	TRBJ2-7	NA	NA	CASSVEGGGYEQYF	TGTGCCAGCAGCGTAGAGGGGGGAGGCTACGAGCAGTACTTC
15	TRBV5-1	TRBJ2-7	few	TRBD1	CASSLMTGGSYEQYF	TGCGCCAGCAGCTTAATGACAGGGGGGTCCTACGAGCAGTACTTC
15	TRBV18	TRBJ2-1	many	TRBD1	CASSPVQGARNEQFF	TGTGCCAGCTCACCTGTACAGGGGGCTCGGAATGAGCAGTTCTTC
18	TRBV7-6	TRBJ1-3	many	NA	CASSSLELGALSGNTIYF	TGTGCCAGCAGCTCGCTCGAATTGGGGGCCCTATCTGGAAACACCATATATTTT
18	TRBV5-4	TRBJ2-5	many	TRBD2	CASSRGSGGDPRKETQYF	TGTGCCAGCAGCCGGGGTAGCGGGGGGGACCCCCGCAAAGAGACCCAGTACTTC
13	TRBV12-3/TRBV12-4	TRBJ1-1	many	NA	CASSLNSNTEAFF	TGTGCCAGCAGTTTAAACAGTAACACTGAAGCTTTCTTT
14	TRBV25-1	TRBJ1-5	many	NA	CASSEYDLDQPQHF	TGTGCCAGCAGTGAATATGACCTGGATCAGCCCCAGCATTTT
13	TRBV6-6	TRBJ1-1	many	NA	CASSPQGNTEAFF	TGTGCCAGCAGCCCCCAGGGGAACACTGAAGCTTTCTTT
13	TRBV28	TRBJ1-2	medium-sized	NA	CASSSPTNYGYTF	TGTGCCAGCAGTTCCCCGACAAACTATGGCTACACCTTC
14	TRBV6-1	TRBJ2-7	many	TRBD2	CASTWTSGNYEQYF	TGTGCCAGCACATGGACTAGCGGGAACTACGAGCAGTACTTC
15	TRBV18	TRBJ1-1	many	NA	CASSPPVKTAGFAFF	TGTGCCAGCTCACCACCGGTGAAAACCGCAGGTTTCGCTTTCTTT
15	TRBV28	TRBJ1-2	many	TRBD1	CASSFGTGSAHGYTF	TGTGCCAGCAGTTTCGGGACAGGGTCGGCGCATGGCTACACCTTC
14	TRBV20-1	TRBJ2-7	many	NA	CSAPTLAPTYEQYF	TGCAGTGCTCCTACCCTAGCGCCAACCTACGAGCAGTACTTC
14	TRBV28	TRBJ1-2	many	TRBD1	CASSRGTGHYGYTF	TGTGCCAGCAGTCGGGGGACAGGGCACTATGGCTACACCTTC
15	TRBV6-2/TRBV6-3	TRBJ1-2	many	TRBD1	CASSDRTGAGYGYTF	TGTGCCAGCAGTGACAGGACAGGGGCCGGCTATGGCTACACCTTC
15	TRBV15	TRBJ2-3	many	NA	CATSRGDLGTDTQYF	TGTGCCACCAGCAGAGGGGACCTTGGCACAGATACGCAGTATTTT
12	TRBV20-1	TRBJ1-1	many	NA	CSARDRGTEAFF	TGCAGTGCTAGAGATCGTGGCACTGAAGCTTTCTTT
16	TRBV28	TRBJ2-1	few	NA	CASSFAGADSYNEQFF	TGTGCCAGCAGCTTCGCGGGCGCGGACTCCTACAATGAGCAGTTCTTC
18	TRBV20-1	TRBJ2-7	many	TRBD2	CSARAPGTSGGNLYEQYF	TGCAGTGCTAGAGCCCCCGGGACTAGCGGGGGGAATCTCTACGAGCAGTACTTC
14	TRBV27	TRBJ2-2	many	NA	CASSPVTGTGELFF	TGTGCCAGCAGCCCGGTAACGGGCACCGGGGAGCTGTTTTTT
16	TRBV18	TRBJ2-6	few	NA	CASSLDRTSGANVLTF	TGTGCCAGCTCACTCGACAGGACCTCTGGGGCCAACGTCCTGACTTTC
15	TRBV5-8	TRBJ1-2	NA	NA	CASRPEVQPNYGYTF	TGTGCCAGCAGACCCGAGGTACAGCCCAACTATGGCTACACCTTC
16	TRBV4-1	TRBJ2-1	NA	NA	CASSQRVGGSELEQFF	TGCGCCAGCAGCCAACGAGTCGGGGGCTCTGAGCTTGAGCAGTTCTTC
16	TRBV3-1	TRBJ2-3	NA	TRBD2	CASSRHPGLDTDTQYF	TGTGCCAGCAGCCGCCATCCCGGACTAGACACAGATACGCAGTATTTT
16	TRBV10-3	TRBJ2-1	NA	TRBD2	CAISEGSSGSRNEQFF	TGTGCCATCAGTGAGGGGTCTAGCGGGAGTCGAAATGAGCAGTTCTTC
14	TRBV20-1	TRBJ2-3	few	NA	CSATWTGITDTQYF	TGCAGTGCTACCTGGACTGGGATCACAGATACGCAGTATTTT
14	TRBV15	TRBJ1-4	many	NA	CATSSGHENEKLFF	TGTGCCACCAGCAGTGGACATGAAAATGAAAAACTGTTTTTT
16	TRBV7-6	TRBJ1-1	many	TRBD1	CASSPTSQGGNTEAFF	TGTGCCAGCAGCCCTACCTCCCAGGGGGGGAACACTGAAGCTTTCTTT
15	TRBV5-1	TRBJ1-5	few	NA	CASSLGGVDNQPQHF	TGCGCCAGCAGCTTAGGCGGTGTTGACAATCAGCCCCAGCATTTT
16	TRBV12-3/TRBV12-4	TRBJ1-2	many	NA	CASSTLGSGGENGYTF	TGTGCCAGCAGTACCCTTGGGAGTGGCGGGGAAAATGGCTACACCTTC
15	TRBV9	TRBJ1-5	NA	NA	CASSDGQGYNQPQHF	TGTGCCAGCAGCGACGGGCAGGGCTACAATCAGCCCCAGCATTTT